This T cell receptor (beta chain) was identified during a study of shared T cell receptors in the human thymus. The repertoire was sequenced with immunoSEQ multiplex PCR; TCRdb's copy has only in-frame clones and lacks some. The table has 640,000 or so clones, about 87% seen once. This CDR3 is built from 14 residues. CDR1 is GTSNPN, CDR2 SVGIG, per germline (reference sequence). The V and J ends lost 4 bases and 6 bases, in that order; junction bases with no gene match: 11. The sample was also linked to a second study, of human thymus T cells. That investigation notes: Gene usage for V and J segments appeared biased in thymic and blood repertoires. Thymic TCR repertoires of unrelated people reportedly overlapped highly.

This chain connects TRBV30 to TRBJ1-2; TRBD1 matches at 7 bases. The TCR originated in a boy younger than two with a congenital heart defect. Sequencing input: thymocytes. CDR3 region: CAWIPTGRSDGYTF. CDR3 sequence (DNA): TGTGCCTGGATCCCGACAGGGCGTTCAGATGGCTACACCTTC.